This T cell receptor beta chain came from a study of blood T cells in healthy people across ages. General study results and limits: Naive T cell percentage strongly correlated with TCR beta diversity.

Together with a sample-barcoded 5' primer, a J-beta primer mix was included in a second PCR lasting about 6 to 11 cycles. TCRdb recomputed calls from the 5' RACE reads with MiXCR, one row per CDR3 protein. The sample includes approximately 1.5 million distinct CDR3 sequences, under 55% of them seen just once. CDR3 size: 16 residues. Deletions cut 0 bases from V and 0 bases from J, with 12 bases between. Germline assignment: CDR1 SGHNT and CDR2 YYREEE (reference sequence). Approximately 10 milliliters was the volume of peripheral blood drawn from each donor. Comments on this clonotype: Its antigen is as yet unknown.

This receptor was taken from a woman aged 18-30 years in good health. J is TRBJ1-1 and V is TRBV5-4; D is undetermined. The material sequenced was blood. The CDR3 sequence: CASSLGSGNLNTEAFF. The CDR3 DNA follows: TGTGCCAGCAGCTTGGGATCCGGAAACTTGAACACTGAAGCTTTCTTT.